These T cell receptor beta chains were read from a single sample in a study of cytotoxic CD8 clonotypes in ibrutinib-treated CLL. Data came from immunoSEQ multiplex PCR; TCRdb stores just in-frame clones and leaves some out. This sample has approximately 150,000 clones, with about 88% found just once. The input for sequencing was PBMCs, taken at disease progression, from a patient treated with ibrutinib. The receptors derive from a human donor with chronic lymphocytic leukemia. Each CDR3 is given with its conserved first and last residue. The order of the fields is J gene, clone size, D gene, V gene, CDR3 protein, CDR3 DNA. The D gene is left open where the match is weak. Size values are once, few and many counts, or a class for expanded clones, and some rows have none.

TRBJ2-4 NA NA TRBV6-5 CASAYGTAKNIQYF TGTGCCAGCGCGTACGGGACAGCCAAAAACATTCAGTACTTC
TRBJ1-2 NA TRBD1 TRBV7-8 CASSFGEQGAWGYTF TGTGCCAGCAGCTTTGGTGAACAGGGGGCCTGGGGCTACACCTTC
TRBJ2-1 NA TRBD2 TRBV9 CASSPGSGGSSYNEQFF TGTGCCAGCAGCCCAGGTAGCGGGGGTAGCTCCTACAATGAGCAGTTCTTC
TRBJ1-5 NA NA TRBV19 CASITYHGDNQPQHF TGTGCCAGTATTACCTACCACGGTGACAATCAGCCCCAGCATTTT
TRBJ1-1 NA TRBD1 TRBV11-2 CASSLDTGQGIYEAFF TGTGCCAGCAGCTTAGATACAGGACAGGGAATCTACGAAGCTTTCTTT
TRBJ2-7 NA TRBD1 TRBV14 CASSRRSGQGFRQYF TGTGCCAGCAGCCGGCGGTCGGGACAGGGGTTTCGGCAGTACTTC
TRBJ2-4 few NA TRBV7-2 CASSLDSKTGNIQYF TGTGCCAGCAGCTTAGACTCAAAAACAGGAAACATTCAGTACTTC
TRBJ2-7 NA TRBD2 TRBV30 CAWREGLASYEQYF TGTGCCTGGAGAGAAGGACTAGCCTCCTACGAGCAGTACTTC
TRBJ2-7 NA NA TRBV27 CASSPGTEGAEQYF TGTGCCAGCAGTCCCGGGACGGAGGGGGCCGAGCAGTACTTC
TRBJ2-5 few NA TRBV27 CASSLYGQATQYF TGTGCCAGCAGTTTATACGGGCAAGCGACCCAGTACTTC
TRBJ2-1 NA NA TRBV5-6 CASSGRGRLAISLGQFF TGTGCCAGCAGCGGACGGGGTCGATTAGCTATTTCACTTGGGCAGTTCTTC
TRBJ1-1 once NA TRBV28 CASSLWGANTEAFF TGTGCCAGCAGTTTATGGGGAGCAAACACTGAAGCTTTCTTT
TRBJ2-1 once NA TRBV28 CASSLWNEQFF TGTGCCAGCAGTCTGTGGAATGAGCAGTTCTTC
TRBJ2-5 NA NA TRBV25-1 CASSARDSPAETQYF TGTGCCAGCAGTGCACGCGATTCACCCGCGGAGACCCAGTACTTC
TRBJ2-2 NA TRBD1 TRBV5-1 CASSPPPGQGYTGELFF TGCGCCAGCAGCCCGCCCCCGGGACAGGGGTACACCGGGGAGCTGTTTTTT
TRBJ2-2 NA TRBD2 TRBV7-2 CASSFLAGDTGELFF TGTGCCAGCAGCTTTCTAGCGGGAGACACCGGGGAGCTGTTTTTT
TRBJ2-2 NA NA TRBV11-3 CASSFEITGELFF TGTGCCAGCAGCTTCGAAATCACCGGGGAGCTGTTTTTT
TRBJ2-3 once NA TRBV27 CASSLNGRSDTQYF TGTGCCAGCAGTTTAAACGGGAGATCTGATACGCAGTATTTT
TRBJ1-5 NA NA TRBV27 CASSNITDQPQHF TGTGCCAGCAGCAACATCACAGATCAGCCCCAGCATTTT
TRBJ2-5 NA NA TRBV7-2 CASSLAHQETQYF TGTGCCAGCAGCTTAGCCCACCAAGAGACCCAGTACTTC
TRBJ2-7 few NA TRBV4-1 CASSQFYEQYF TGCGCCAGCAGCCAATTCTACGAGCAGTACTTC
TRBJ1-3 NA NA TRBV28 CAHRDPGNTIYF TGTGCCCACAGGGATCCTGGAAACACCATATATTTT
TRBJ1-2 NA TRBD1 TRBV2 CASSERPGTGNYGYTF TGTGCCAGCAGTGAACGTCCCGGGACAGGGAACTATGGCTACACCTTC
TRBJ2-7 NA NA TRBV5-1 CASSYGSGPYYEQYF TGCGCCAGCAGCTATGGGAGTGGCCCTTACTACGAGCAGTACTTC
TRBJ1-2 NA NA TRBV7-3 CASSPGTNYGYTF TGTGCCAGCAGCCCCGGGACGAACTATGGCTACACCTTC
TRBJ2-7 NA NA TRBV5-6 CASSSGAPAYEQYF TGTGCCAGCAGCTCAGGGGCGCCTGCCTACGAGCAGTACTTC
TRBJ2-7 NA TRBD2 TRBV6-4 CASSPLAGVPYEQYF TGTGCCAGCAGTCCCCTAGCGGGAGTACCCTACGAGCAGTACTTC
TRBJ2-7 NA TRBD1 TRBV5-1 CASSANRGYEQYF TGCGCCAGCAGCGCAAACAGGGGCTACGAGCAGTACTTC
TRBJ2-5 once TRBD2 TRBV14 CASSSQRGIAGEETQYF TGTGCCAGCAGTAGCCAAAGGGGAATAGCGGGAGAAGAGACCCAGTACTTC
TRBJ2-7 NA NA TRBV21-1 CASSPTNRVLHYEQYF TGTGCCAGCAGCCCAACGAACAGGGTACTCCACTACGAGCAGTACTTC
TRBJ2-1 NA NA TRBV19 CASSIWGRAYNEQFF TGTGCCAGTAGTATTTGGGGGAGAGCTTACAATGAGCAGTTCTTC
TRBJ1-1 NA NA TRBV27 CASSFPGGTEAFF TGTGCCAGCAGTTTCCCGGGGGGGACTGAAGCTTTCTTT
TRBJ1-5 NA NA TRBV7-2 CASSLESGTNQPQHF TGTGCCAGCAGCTTAGAGTCAGGTACCAATCAGCCCCAGCATTTT
TRBJ2-3 NA NA TRBV10-2 CASSLGGSTDTQYF TGCGCCAGCAGCCTCGGGGGTAGCACAGATACGCAGTATTTT
TRBJ1-2 few NA TRBV6-5 CASSPGGPTYGYTF TGTGCCAGCAGTCCCGGAGGCCCCACATATGGCTACACCTTC
TRBJ2-1 NA NA TRBV5-1 CASSLRTENNEQFF TGCGCCAGCAGTTTGAGGACAGAAAACAATGAGCAGTTCTTC
TRBJ1-1 few NA TRBV18 CASSPGMGEAFF TGTGCCAGCTCACCGGGGATGGGAGAAGCTTTCTTT
TRBJ2-2 NA TRBD1 TRBV11-3 CASRQGQGYTGELFF TGTGCCTCCCGACAGGGACAGGGTTACACCGGGGAGCTGTTTTTT
TRBJ2-3 NA NA TRBV25-1 CASSEKAVDTQYF TGTGCCAGCAGTGAGAAGGCGGTGGATACGCAGTATTTT
TRBJ2-2 NA TRBD2 TRBV7-3 CASSSPASGRYTGELFF TGTGCCAGCAGCTCCCCGGCTAGCGGGAGGTACACCGGGGAGCTGTTTTTT
TRBJ1-4 NA TRBD1 TRBV28 CASSFFPGGRPNEKLFF TGTGCCAGCAGTTTCTTCCCAGGGGGCCGCCCTAATGAAAAACTGTTTTTT
TRBJ1-4 NA NA TRBV15 CATSPTDNEKLFF TGTGCCACTTCCCCAACAGATAATGAAAAACTGTTTTTT
TRBJ1-2 NA NA TRBV28 CASSFRHGGAYGYTF TGTGCCAGCAGTTTTCGACACGGAGGGGCCTATGGCTACACCTTC
TRBJ2-3 NA TRBD1 TRBV12-5 CASGPGQGYTDTQYF TGTGCTAGTGGCCCGGGACAGGGATACACAGATACGCAGTATTTT
TRBJ2-5 NA TRBD2 TRBV9 CASSAALAGPVTQYF TGTGCCAGCAGCGCCGCCCTAGCGGGTCCAGTGACCCAGTACTTC
TRBJ1-6 NA NA TRBV30 CAWMRSRGPLHF TGTGCCTGGATGAGGAGCCGGGGCCCCCTCCACTTT
TRBJ2-3 NA NA TRBV7-3 CASSPQEGQGNTQYF TGTGCCAGCAGCCCGCAGGAGGGGCAAGGCAATACGCAGTATTTT
TRBJ1-2 NA NA TRBV5-4 CASSPGPPRGYTF TGTGCCAGCAGCCCTGGCCCCCCCCGGGGCTACACCTTC
TRBJ2-5 NA TRBD2 TRBV9 CASSVEASGTVTQYF TGTGCCAGCAGCGTAGAGGCTAGCGGGACTGTGACCCAGTACTTC
TRBJ1-2 NA NA TRBV4-1 CASSSEQGLNYGYTF TGCGCCAGCAGCTCTGAGCAGGGTCTGAACTATGGCTACACCTTC
TRBJ1-1 NA TRBD1 TRBV5-1 CASTPGDRGTEAFF TGCGCCAGCACCCCGGGTGACAGGGGGACTGAAGCTTTCTTT
TRBJ2-1 NA TRBD1 TRBV16 CASSQWAGGIYEQFF TGTGCCAGCAGCCAATGGGCAGGGGGCATCTATGAGCAGTTCTTC
TRBJ2-1 NA TRBD2 TRBV19 CASSMGAGNSPYNEQFF TGTGCCAGTAGTATGGGAGCGGGAAATAGCCCCTACAATGAGCAGTTCTTC
TRBJ2-5 NA TRBD2 TRBV5-4 CASSLADLAGVETQYF TGTGCCAGCAGCTTGGCCGATCTAGCGGGAGTAGAGACCCAGTACTTC
TRBJ2-5 NA TRBD2 TRBV7-9 CASSLGLSLETQYF TGTGCCAGCAGCTTGGGACTATCTCTCGAGACCCAGTACTTC